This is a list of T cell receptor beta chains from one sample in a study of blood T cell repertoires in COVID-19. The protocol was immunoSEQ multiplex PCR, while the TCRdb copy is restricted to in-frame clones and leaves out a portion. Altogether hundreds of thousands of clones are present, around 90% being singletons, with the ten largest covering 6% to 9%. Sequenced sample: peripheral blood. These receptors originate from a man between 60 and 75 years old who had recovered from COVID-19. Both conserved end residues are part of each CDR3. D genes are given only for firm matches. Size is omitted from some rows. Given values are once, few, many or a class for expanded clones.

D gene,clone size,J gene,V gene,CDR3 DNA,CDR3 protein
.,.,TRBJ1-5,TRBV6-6,TGTGCCAGCAGAGCAGGGGATTTTAGCAATCAGCCCCAGCATTTT,CASRAGDFSNQPQHF
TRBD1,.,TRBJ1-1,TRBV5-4,TGTGCCAGCAGCTTTAACAGGGGGGAGAACACTGAAGCTTTCTTT,CASSFNRGENTEAFF
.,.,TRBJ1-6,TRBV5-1,TGCGCCAGCAGCTTGGCGGGGAGCTCCTATAATTCACCCCTCCACTTT,CASSLAGSSYNSPLHF
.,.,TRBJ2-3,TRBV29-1,TGCAGCGTTGAGGCCACAGATACGCAGTATTTT,CSVEATDTQYF
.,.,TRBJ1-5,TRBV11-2,TGTGCCAGCAGCTTGGACACACTCAGCCCGGCCCAGCATTTT,CASSLDTLSPAQHF
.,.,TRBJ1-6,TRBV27,TGTGCCAGCAGCCCCGGCCCCAGGAGGGGATCACCCCTCCACTTT,CASSPGPRRGSPLHF
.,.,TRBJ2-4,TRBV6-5,TGTGCCAGCAAGGCGCAGGGAAACATTCAGTACTTC,CASKAQGNIQYF
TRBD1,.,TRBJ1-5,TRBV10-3,TGTGCCATCAGTGGGTCCCTCTTCCAGACAGGGGGCGCGGGGCCCCAGCATTTT,CAISGSLFQTGGAGPQHF
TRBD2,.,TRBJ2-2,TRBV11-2,TGTGCCAGCAGCCGACTAGCGGGAGAGGGGGAGCTGTTTTTT,CASSRLAGEGELFF
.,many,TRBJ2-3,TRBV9,TGTGCCAGCAGCCGTATCGGCGGAATTAAAAGCACAGATACGCAGTATTTT,CASSRIGGIKSTDTQYF
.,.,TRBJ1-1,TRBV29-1,TGCAGCGGATCTAAAAGAGGCAGCTTCTCGGAAGCTTTCTTT,CSGSKRGSFSEAFF
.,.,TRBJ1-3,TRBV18,TGTGCCAGCTCACCTACCCCGACAGTCCGCTCTGGAAACACCATATATTTT,CASSPTPTVRSGNTIYF
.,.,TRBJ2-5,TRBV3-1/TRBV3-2,TGTGCCAGCAGCCTCAGGGTGTCGCAAGAGACCCAGTACTTC,CASSLRVSQETQYF
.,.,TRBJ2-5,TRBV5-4,TGTGCCAGCAGCTTCGACAGTCAAGAGACCCAGTACTTC,CASSFDSQETQYF
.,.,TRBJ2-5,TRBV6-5,TGTGCCAGCAGTTACGGCTCAGGCCACCAAGAGACCCAGTACTTC,CASSYGSGHQETQYF
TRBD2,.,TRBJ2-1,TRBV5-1,TGCGCCAGCATGGGACTAGCGGGGGTCAATGAGCAGTTCTTC,CASMGLAGVNEQFF
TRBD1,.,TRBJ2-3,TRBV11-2,TGTGCCAGCAGCCTAGGGACAGGGGGTTGGGCGACAGATACGCAGTATTTT,CASSLGTGGWATDTQYF
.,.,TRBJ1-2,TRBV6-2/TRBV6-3,TGTGCCAGCAGTTACGTCGGGGCTAACTATGGCTACACCTTC,CASSYVGANYGYTF
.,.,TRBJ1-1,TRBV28,TGTGCCAGCCCTTCCGGGGGGGCTATGAACACTGAAGCTTTCTTT,CASPSGGAMNTEAFF
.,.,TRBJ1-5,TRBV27,TGTGCCAGCAGATCAACAGGGATGGGGCAGCCCCAGCATTTT,CASRSTGMGQPQHF
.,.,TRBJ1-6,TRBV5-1,TGCGCCAGCAGCTCCGGAGGGCCAGGGCAGGGCTCACCCCTCCACTTT,CASSSGGPGQGSPLHF
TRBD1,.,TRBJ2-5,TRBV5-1,TGCGCCAGCAGGACAGGGGGCAGGGAGGCCCAGTACTTC,CASRTGGREAQYF
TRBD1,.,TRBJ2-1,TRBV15,TGTGCCACCAGCAGGGGACAGGGGGCCTACAATGAGCAGTTCTTC,CATSRGQGAYNEQFF
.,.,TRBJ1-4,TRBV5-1,TGCGCCAGCAGCTGGACAGCCGCTAATGAAAAACTGTTTTTT,CASSWTAANEKLFF
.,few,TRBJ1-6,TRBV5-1,TGCGCCAGCAGTGAACTTATCGAGAATTCACCCCTCCACTTT,CASSELIENSPLHF
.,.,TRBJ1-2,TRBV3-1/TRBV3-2,TGTGCCAGCAGCCAAGGGTCGGGTGGCTACACCTTC,CASSQGSGGYTF
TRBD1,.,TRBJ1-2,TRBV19,TGTGCCAACCCTAGCCGGGGACAGGGGGCCACGATGGGGGGCTACACCTTC,CANPSRGQGATMGGYTF
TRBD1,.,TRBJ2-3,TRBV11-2,TGTGCCAGCAGCTACAGGGGGAGAGATTCAGATACGCAGTATTTT,CASSYRGRDSDTQYF
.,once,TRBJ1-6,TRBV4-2,TGTGCCAGCAGCCAATCGGGGGGGTCACCCCTCCACTTT,CASSQSGGSPLHF
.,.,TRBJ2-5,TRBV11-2,TGTGCCAGCAGCTTAGATTTGGCAAACCAAGAGACCCAGTACTTC,CASSLDLANQETQYF
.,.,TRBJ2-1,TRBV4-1,TGCGCCAGCAGCCAAGATGGGAGAATTGAGCAGTTCTTC,CASSQDGRIEQFF
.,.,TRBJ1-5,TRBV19,TGTGCCAGTAGTATCACAGGAGACAATCAGCCCCAGCATTTT,CASSITGDNQPQHF
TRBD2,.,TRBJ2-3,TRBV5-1,TGCGCCAGCAGCTGCTCAGCGGGGGGGGATACGCAGTATTTT,CASSCSAGGDTQYF
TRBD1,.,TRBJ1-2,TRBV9,TGTGCCAGCAGCGCCACTGGGACAGACTATGGCTACACCTTC,CASSATGTDYGYTF
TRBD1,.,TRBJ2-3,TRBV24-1,TGTGCCACCAGTGACCTAGGACAGGGGGGAACAGATACGCAGTATTTT,CATSDLGQGGTDTQYF
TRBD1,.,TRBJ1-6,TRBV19,TGTGCCAGTAGTAAACGGGACAGCCGTTCACCCCTCCACTTT,CASSKRDSRSPLHF
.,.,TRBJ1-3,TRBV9,TGTGCCAGCACGGGCCGGGGACTCTCTGGAAACACCATATATTTT,CASTGRGLSGNTIYF
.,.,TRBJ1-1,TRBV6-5,TGTGCCAGCAGTTACGGTCACAGGGCGAACACTGAAGCTTTCTTT,CASSYGHRANTEAFF
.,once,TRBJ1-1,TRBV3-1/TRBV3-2,TGTGCCAGCAGCCAGGGATACAGGGAAACTGAAGCTTTCTTT,CASSQGYRETEAFF
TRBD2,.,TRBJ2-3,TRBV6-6,TGTGCCAGCAGTCTAAAAGGGACTAGCCAATCTTCTAGCACAGATACGCAGTATTTT,CASSLKGTSQSSSTDTQYF
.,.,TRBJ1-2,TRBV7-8,TGTGCCAGCAGCTTAGTGGGAGGACTTCTTAACTATGGCTACACCTTC,CASSLVGGLLNYGYTF
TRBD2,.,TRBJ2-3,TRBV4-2,TGTGCCAGCAGCCCTCTGGAGCGGGGGGGAGCAGATACGCAGTATTTT,CASSPLERGGADTQYF